A selection of T cell receptor beta chains follows, all from one sample in a study of radiotherapy plus CTLA-4 blockade in lung cancer. Using immunoSEQ multiplex PCR, the repertoire was profiled, and TCRdb retains in-frame clones only, with some absent. The repertoire consists of just under 60,000 clones, with less than 75% occurring once and the leading ten covering 6.5% to 9.5%. The material sequenced was peripheral blood, taken from a patient treated with radiotherapy plus ipilimumab. The receptors shown here come from a human donor with non-small cell lung cancer whose response to radiotherapy plus ipilimumab could not be evaluated. CDR3s include the opening cysteine and the closing phenylalanine or tryptophan. Fields, in order: J gene, D gene, V gene, clone size, CDR3 protein, CDR3 DNA. A D gene is named only where the DNA matches it firmly. Only some rows state a clone size, as once, few, many or a class for expanded clones.

J: TRBJ2-3; D: TRBD2; V: TRBV7-9; size: -; CDR3: CASSLDGGAGDTQYF; DNA: TGTGCCAGCAGCTTAGACGGGGGGGCAGGAGATACGCAGTATTTT
J: TRBJ2-7; D: -; V: TRBV10-3; size: -; CDR3: CAIRTAYEQYF; DNA: TGTGCCATCAGGACAGCGTACGAGCAGTACTTC
J: TRBJ2-2; D: TRBD2; V: TRBV5-1; size: -; CDR3: CASSLATSGNTGELFF; DNA: TGCGCCAGCAGCTTGGCCACTAGCGGGAACACCGGGGAGCTGTTTTTT
J: TRBJ1-2; D: -; V: TRBV5-5; size: few; CDR3: CASSLLGGINYGYTF; DNA: TGTGCCAGCAGCTTGTTGGGAGGGATTAACTATGGCTACACCTTC
J: TRBJ1-1; D: -; V: TRBV11-3; size: -; CDR3: CASSLDYRVGLTKAFF; DNA: TGTGCCAGCAGCTTAGATTACAGGGTTGGCCTCACAAAAGCTTTCTTT
J: TRBJ2-5; D: TRBD2; V: TRBV7-2; size: -; CDR3: CASSPRTSGKRETQYF; DNA: TGTGCCAGCAGCCCCCGGACTAGCGGGAAACGAGAGACCCAGTACTTC
J: TRBJ1-1; D: -; V: TRBV27; size: -; CDR3: CASSLSMTGLNTEAFF; DNA: TGTGCCAGCAGTTTATCCATGACAGGATTGAACACTGAAGCTTTCTTT
J: TRBJ1-5; D: -; V: TRBV19; size: -; CDR3: CASSIGPRRLNQPQHF; DNA: TGTGCCAGTAGTATTGGCCCACGGAGACTCAATCAGCCCCAGCATTTT
J: TRBJ1-3; D: -; V: TRBV30; size: -; CDR3: CAWSTGSGNTIYF; DNA: TGTGCCTGGAGTACCGGCTCTGGAAACACCATATATTTT
J: TRBJ1-3; D: -; V: TRBV1; size: -; CDR3: CTSSQESGSGGNTIYF; DNA: TGCACCAGCAGCCAAGAGTCGGGGTCTGGCGGAAACACCATATATTTT
J: TRBJ1-3; D: -; V: TRBV27; size: -; CDR3: CASSFGGQAIYF; DNA: TGTGCCAGCAGTTTCGGGGGTCAGGCCATATATTTT
J: TRBJ1-3; D: TRBD1; V: TRBV6-1; size: few; CDR3: CASSEATGYGNTIYF; DNA: TGTGCCAGCAGTGAAGCGACAGGGTATGGAAACACCATATATTTT
J: TRBJ1-5; D: TRBD1; V: TRBV4-2; size: -; CDR3: CASSQSSGTDNQPQHF; DNA: TGTGCCAGCAGCCAATCCTCCGGGACAGACAATCAGCCCCAGCATTTT
J: TRBJ2-3; D: TRBD2; V: TRBV7-8; size: once; CDR3: CASSLGLAGVTDTQYF; DNA: TGTGCCAGCAGCTTGGGACTAGCGGGAGTCACAGATACGCAGTATTTT
J: TRBJ2-7; D: TRBD1; V: TRBV7-2; size: -; CDR3: CASSSDRGGEQYF; DNA: TGTGCCAGCAGCTCGGACAGGGGTGGAGAGCAGTACTTC
J: TRBJ1-6; D: TRBD1; V: TRBV7-6; size: -; CDR3: CASSLAIQGSSPLHF; DNA: TGTGCCAGCAGCTTAGCAATACAGGGGAGTTCACCCCTCCACTTT
J: TRBJ2-5; D: TRBD2; V: TRBV9; size: -; CDR3: CASSEQPGGPQYF; DNA: TGTGCCAGCAGCGAACAGCCGGGGGGGCCCCAGTACTTC
J: TRBJ1-2; D: -; V: TRBV5-6; size: -; CDR3: CASSPGNYGYTF; DNA: TGTGCCAGCAGCCCGGGGAACTATGGCTACACCTTC
J: TRBJ2-1; D: -; V: TRBV20-1; size: -; CDR3: CSASGINEQFF; DNA: TGCAGTGCTAGCGGGATCAATGAGCAGTTCTTC
J: TRBJ2-3; D: TRBD1; V: TRBV19; size: -; CDR3: CASRDLGQGTDTQYF; DNA: TGTGCCAGTAGGGACCTGGGACAGGGGACAGATACGCAGTATTTT
J: TRBJ1-2; D: -; V: TRBV7-2; size: once; CDR3: CASSLDRVRGYTF; DNA: TGTGCCAGCAGCTTAGACAGGGTACGTGGCTACACCTTC
J: TRBJ1-2; D: -; V: TRBV19; size: -; CDR3: CASSYRVNYGYTF; DNA: TGTGCCAGTAGTTACAGGGTTAACTATGGCTACACCTTC
J: TRBJ1-6; D: TRBD1; V: TRBV19; size: -; CDR3: CASSNRGQGGSPLHF; DNA: TGTGCCAGTAGTAACCGGGGACAGGGAGGTTCACCCCTCCACTTT
J: TRBJ1-5; D: -; V: TRBV5-1; size: once; CDR3: CASSLDGASNQPQHF; DNA: TGCGCCAGCAGCTTGGATGGGGCTAGCAATCAGCCCCAGCATTTT
J: TRBJ2-7; D: -; V: TRBV11-2; size: -; CDR3: CASSWTDYEQYF; DNA: TGTGCCAGCAGCTGGACTGACTACGAGCAGTACTTC
J: TRBJ2-7; D: TRBD1; V: TRBV28; size: -; CDR3: CASSPHPGTGPSEQYF; DNA: TGTGCCAGCAGTCCGCACCCCGGGACAGGCCCCTCCGAGCAGTACTTC